Listed below are T cell receptor beta chains from one sample, sequenced in a study of CD8+CD57+ T cells in acquired aplastic anemia. Via MiXCR, TCRdb re-called the reads, giving one row per CDR3 protein. The table lists under 350,000 distinct CDR3 sequences, approximately 57% of them singletons. The sample taken for sequencing was sorted CD4+, CD8+, or CD8+CD57+ T cells (not recorded which) from PBMCs. These receptors all come from a human donor with severe aplastic anemia or a healthy control (not recorded which). The CDR3 runs from the conserved cysteine through the conserved F or W. The order of the fields is CDR3 protein, CDR3 DNA, V gene, clone size, J gene, D gene. D genes are given only for firm matches. A clone size is listed for some rows: how often the clone was seen (once, few, many), or a class if it is expanded.

cdr3_aa: CASSSSGAVSNEQFF; cdr3_nt: TGTGCCAGCAGCTCCTCAGGGGCAGTAAGCAATGAGCAGTTCTTC; v_call: TRBV7-9; clone_size: .; j_call: TRBJ2-1; d_call: .
cdr3_aa: CASSLGTEYTDTQYF; cdr3_nt: TGTGCCAGCAGCTTAGGGACAGAGTACACAGATACGCAGTATTTT; v_call: TRBV11-2; clone_size: .; j_call: TRBJ2-3; d_call: .
cdr3_aa: CASSRESSYEQYF; cdr3_nt: TGTGCCAGCAGTAGGGAAAGCTCCTACGAGCAGTACTTC; v_call: TRBV2; clone_size: .; j_call: TRBJ2-7; d_call: .
cdr3_aa: CSARDSLTYNEQFF; cdr3_nt: TGCAGTGCTAGAGACTCGCTTACCTACAATGAGCAGTTCTTC; v_call: TRBV20-1; clone_size: .; j_call: TRBJ2-1; d_call: .
cdr3_aa: CASSLTPVLAGVETQYF; cdr3_nt: TGTGCCAGCAGCTTAACTCCCGTTCTAGCGGGGGTTGAGACCCAGTACTTC; v_call: TRBV7-2; clone_size: many; j_call: TRBJ2-5; d_call: TRBD2
cdr3_aa: CSVKRWIGVNYGYTF; cdr3_nt: TGCAGCGTTAAAAGGTGGATAGGGGTAAACTATGGCTACACCTTC; v_call: TRBV29-1; clone_size: .; j_call: TRBJ1-2; d_call: .
cdr3_aa: CSARDLAGVISEQYF; cdr3_nt: TGCAGTGCCAGAGACCTAGCGGGAGTTATCTCCGAGCAGTACTTC; v_call: TRBV20-1; clone_size: few; j_call: TRBJ2-7; d_call: TRBD2
cdr3_aa: CATSRALLGAGSGANVLTF; cdr3_nt: TGTGCCACCAGCAGAGCGTTACTGGGGGCGGGCTCTGGGGCCAACGTCCTGACTTTC; v_call: TRBV15; clone_size: once; j_call: TRBJ2-6; d_call: .
cdr3_aa: CSARDLAGSRHEQFF; cdr3_nt: TGCAGTGCTAGAGATCTAGCGGGATCCCGCCATGAGCAGTTCTTC; v_call: TRBV20-1; clone_size: .; j_call: TRBJ2-1; d_call: TRBD2
cdr3_aa: CASSVVGGNNSPLHF; cdr3_nt: TGTGCCAGCAGCGTAGTAGGGGGCAACAATTCACCCCTCCACTTT; v_call: TRBV9; clone_size: .; j_call: TRBJ1-6; d_call: TRBD1
cdr3_aa: CASSLLEAFF; cdr3_nt: TGTGCCAGCAGCTTGCTAGAAGCTTTCTTT; v_call: TRBV27; clone_size: .; j_call: TRBJ1-1; d_call: .
cdr3_aa: CASVEDSGNTIYF; cdr3_nt: TGTGCCAGCGTTGAGGATTCTGGAAACACCATATATTTT; v_call: TRBV6-6; clone_size: .; j_call: TRBJ1-3; d_call: .
cdr3_aa: CASSPRTHSGANVLTF; cdr3_nt: TGTGCCAGCAGTCCCCGGACGCACTCTGGGGCCAACGTCCTGACTTTC; v_call: TRBV12-3/TRBV12-4; clone_size: many; j_call: TRBJ2-6; d_call: .
cdr3_aa: CASNERLVYEQYF; cdr3_nt: TGTGCCAGCAACGAACGGCTCGTGTACGAGCAGTACTTC; v_call: TRBV7-9; clone_size: few; j_call: TRBJ2-7; d_call: .
cdr3_aa: CSVAYGGTTYEQYF; cdr3_nt: TGCAGCGTTGCCTATGGCGGGACGACCTACGAGCAGTACTTC; v_call: TRBV29-1; clone_size: .; j_call: TRBJ2-7; d_call: .
cdr3_aa: CASSLGGLVVDNEKLFF; cdr3_nt: TGCGCCAGCAGCTTGGGGGGGCTAGTGGTGGATAATGAAAAACTGTTTTTT; v_call: TRBV5-1; clone_size: .; j_call: TRBJ1-4; d_call: .
cdr3_aa: CASSLARRLAGAGETQYF; cdr3_nt: TGTGCCAGCAGCTTAGCACGAAGACTAGCGGGGGCCGGGGAGACCCAGTACTTC; v_call: TRBV7-8; clone_size: .; j_call: TRBJ2-5; d_call: TRBD2
cdr3_aa: CASSLEGARVTQYF; cdr3_nt: TGTGCCAGCAGCTTAGAAGGGGCTCGAGTGACCCAGTACTTC; v_call: TRBV7-6; clone_size: .; j_call: TRBJ2-5; d_call: .
cdr3_aa: CASSPRTGALAGANVLTF; cdr3_nt: TGTGCCAGCAGTCCCAGGACAGGGGCGCTTGCCGGGGCCAACGTCCTGACTTTC; v_call: TRBV3-1; clone_size: .; j_call: TRBJ2-6; d_call: TRBD1
cdr3_aa: CSARAGQHTGELFF; cdr3_nt: TGCAGTGCTAGAGCGGGACAGCACACCGGGGAGCTGTTTTTT; v_call: TRBV20-1; clone_size: .; j_call: TRBJ2-2; d_call: TRBD1
cdr3_aa: CASSEWGGQEMNTGELFF; cdr3_nt: TGCGCCAGCAGTGAGTGGGGGGGACAGGAGATGAACACCGGGGAGCTGTTTTTT; v_call: TRBV10-1; clone_size: .; j_call: TRBJ2-2; d_call: .
cdr3_aa: CARASGGIRAETQYF; cdr3_nt: TGTGCTAGAGCGAGCGGGGGGATCCGTGCAGAGACCCAGTACTTC; v_call: TRBV9; clone_size: .; j_call: TRBJ2-5; d_call: TRBD2
cdr3_aa: CASSFSGYGYTF; cdr3_nt: TGTGCCAGCAGCTTCTCGGGATATGGCTACACCTTC; v_call: TRBV5-4; clone_size: .; j_call: TRBJ1-2; d_call: .
cdr3_aa: CASSPGLAGVSDTQYF; cdr3_nt: TGTGCCAGCAGTCCAGGACTAGCGGGGGTGTCAGATACGCAGTATTTT; v_call: TRBV12-3/TRBV12-4; clone_size: many; j_call: TRBJ2-3; d_call: TRBD2
cdr3_aa: CASSSTLRGQTSYEQYF; cdr3_nt: TGTGCCAGCAGCTCGACACTTAGGGGACAGACCTCCTACGAGCAGTACTTC; v_call: TRBV7-8; clone_size: .; j_call: TRBJ2-7; d_call: TRBD1
cdr3_aa: CAWNGFGETQYF; cdr3_nt: TGTGCCTGGAACGGGTTTGGAGAGACCCAGTACTTC; v_call: TRBV30; clone_size: many; j_call: TRBJ2-5; d_call: .
cdr3_aa: CATSRVGGGGTDTQYF; cdr3_nt: TGTGCCACCAGCAGAGTTGGCGGGGGGGGCACAGATACGCAGTATTTT; v_call: TRBV15; clone_size: .; j_call: TRBJ2-3; d_call: TRBD2
cdr3_aa: CASSPGRLSNQPQHF; cdr3_nt: TGTGCCAGCAGCCCGGGACGGCTATCAAATCAGCCCCAGCATTTT; v_call: TRBV7-8; clone_size: .; j_call: TRBJ1-5; d_call: .
cdr3_aa: CASSLNTQETQYF; cdr3_nt: TGTGCCAGCAGCTTAAACACCCAAGAGACCCAGTACTTC; v_call: TRBV7-9; clone_size: .; j_call: TRBJ2-5; d_call: .
cdr3_aa: CASSPGTGSNTEAFF; cdr3_nt: TGTGCCAGCAGCCCCGGGACAGGGTCGAACACTGAAGCTTTCTTT; v_call: TRBV3-1; clone_size: few; j_call: TRBJ1-1; d_call: TRBD1
cdr3_aa: CASSPGSGASYGYTF; cdr3_nt: TGTGCCAGCAGCCCCGGTTCCGGGGCGTCATATGGCTACACCTTC; v_call: TRBV5-8; clone_size: once; j_call: TRBJ1-2; d_call: .
cdr3_aa: CATSGGRDSCEQYF; cdr3_nt: TGTGCCACCAGCGGAGGACGGGACAGCTGCGAGCAGTACTTC; v_call: TRBV15; clone_size: .; j_call: TRBJ2-7; d_call: TRBD1
cdr3_aa: CATSDQGSTGEQFF; cdr3_nt: TGTGCCACCAGTGACCAGGGCTCGACTGGGGAGCAGTTCTTC; v_call: TRBV24-1; clone_size: .; j_call: TRBJ2-1; d_call: .
cdr3_aa: CASRSADTQYF; cdr3_nt: TGCGCCAGCCGCTCCGCAGATACGCAGTATTTT; v_call: TRBV10-2; clone_size: .; j_call: TRBJ2-3; d_call: .
cdr3_aa: CASSEVQINTEAFF; cdr3_nt: TGCGCCAGCAGTGAGGTTCAGATCAACACTGAAGCTTTCTTT; v_call: TRBV10-2; clone_size: .; j_call: TRBJ1-1; d_call: .
cdr3_aa: CASSEGYPTDTQYF; cdr3_nt: TGTGCCAGCAGTGAAGGTTACCCCACAGATACGCAGTATTTT; v_call: TRBV6-1; clone_size: many; j_call: TRBJ2-3; d_call: .
cdr3_aa: CATSREGGEQFF; cdr3_nt: TGTGCCACCAGCAGAGAGGGCGGTGAGCAGTTCTTC; v_call: TRBV15; clone_size: .; j_call: TRBJ2-1; d_call: .
cdr3_aa: CASSLERGTDTQYF; cdr3_nt: TGTGCCAGCAGCTTAGAACGGGGGACAGATACGCAGTATTTT; v_call: TRBV11-2; clone_size: many; j_call: TRBJ2-3; d_call: .
cdr3_aa: CASSYAGAETQYF; cdr3_nt: TGTGCCAGCAGCTACGCTGGGGCAGAGACCCAGTACTTC; v_call: TRBV11-1; clone_size: many; j_call: TRBJ2-5; d_call: .
cdr3_aa: CASNQETSYTGELFF; cdr3_nt: TGTGCCAGCAATCAGGAGACTAGTTACACCGGGGAGCTGTTTTTT; v_call: TRBV2; clone_size: .; j_call: TRBJ2-2; d_call: .
cdr3_aa: CASSLFGGEQYF; cdr3_nt: TGTGCCAGCAGCTTATTCGGAGGCGAGCAGTACTTC; v_call: TRBV7-9; clone_size: once; j_call: TRBJ2-7; d_call: .
cdr3_aa: CSARFNADTGELFF; cdr3_nt: TGCAGTGCTAGATTCAATGCGGACACCGGGGAGCTGTTTTTT; v_call: TRBV20-1; clone_size: many; j_call: TRBJ2-2; d_call: .